These 22 T cell receptor beta chains were sequenced from one sample in a study of Tregs in tolerant kidney transplant recipients. The nonmyeloablative bone marrow transplants came from related graft donors, with transient mixed chimerism. The assay was immunoSEQ multiplex PCR, and TCRdb's table has in-frame clones only and misses some. The table shows fewer than 95,000 clones, with 80% to 95% occurring only once. This specimen was CD4+ T cells from blood (PBMCs), taken 12 months after the transplant. These TCRs come from a human patient who received a combined kidney and bone marrow transplant. Among the T cells, some may be from the graft donor.

The V call is TRBV7-9, the J call TRBJ2-5; 11 positions match TRBD1. CDR3 length: 15 residues. The germline V gene has CDR1 SEHNR and CDR2 FQNEAQ (reference sequence). V shed 1 base, J shed 5 bases, and the junction held 3 bases outside the gene matches. CDR3 residues: CASSLGDRGMETQYF. CDR3 DNA: TGTGCCAGCAGCTTAGGGGACAGGGGGATGGAGACCCAGTACTTC.

This chain uses TRBV10-3 with TRBJ2-5, with D tentatively TRBD1 (5 bases). The V gene lost 4 bases and the J gene lost 2 bases, with 8 bases spanning the gap. Germline values: CDR1 ENHRY, CDR2 SYGVKD. The CDR3 extends over 13 amino acids. This CDR3 is CAISGGQQETQYF. CDR3 DNA: TGTGCCATCAGTGGAGGACAACAAGAGACCCAGTACTTC.

This sequence joins TRBV6-6 and TRBJ2-1; 8 bases fit TRBD2. V trimming: 4 bases; J trimming: 7 bases; junction bases outside the gene matches: 12. Germline values: CDR1 MNHNY, CDR2 SVGAGI (reference sequence). There are 16 residues in the CDR3. The CDR3: CASSSPQRGGLNEQFF. In DNA form, the CDR3 reads TGTGCCAGCAGTTCTCCCCAACGGGGGGGCCTGAATGAGCAGTTCTTC.

A single count supports this clone. This rearrangement joins TRBV7-2 to TRBJ2-5; 12 nucleotides match TRBD2. The J call may be incorrect, as the DNA end agrees better with TRBJ2-7. The CDR3 has 16 amino acids. The germline V gene encodes CDR1 SGHTA and CDR2 FQGNSA. The CDR3 loop reads CASSSLAGGLRYEQYF. The CDR3 coding sequence is TGTGCCAGCAGCTCTCTAGCGGGAGGGCTTAGGTACGAGCAGTACTTC.

The chain employs TRBV6-5 and TRBJ1-1; possibly TRBD1 for D (5 bases). The CDR3 is 15 residues long. V was cut by 0 bases and J by 3 bases, with 11 bases left in between. Germline CDR1 is MNHEY and CDR2 is SVGAGI. The CDR3 protein is CASSYSLGGYTEAFF. The DNA for the CDR3 is TGTGCCAGCAGTTACTCGCTGGGGGGGTACACTGAAGCTTTCTTT.

The chain combines TRBV5-4 with TRBJ2-1, with 8 positions matching TRBD1. Germline CDR1 and CDR2: SGHNT and YYREEE (reference sequence). The CDR3 sequence is 15 residues long. Trimming at V came to 0 bases and at J to 4 bases, leaving 3 bases not matched to a gene. The CDR3 is CASSLDGTGYNEQFF. The CDR3, as DNA: TGTGCCAGCAGCTTGGATGGGACAGGTTACAATGAGCAGTTCTTC. Full variable domain (rest looked up from reference TRBV5-4 and TRBJ2-1): ETGVTQSPTHLIKTRGQQVTLRCSSQSGHNTVSWYQQALGQGPQFIFQYYREEENGRGNFPPRFSGLQFPNYSSELNVNALELDDSALYLCASSLDGTGYNEQFFGPGTRLTVL.

The V call is TRBV30, the J call TRBJ1-2; D is perhaps TRBD1 (6 bases). The CDR3 has 15 residues. The V end was cut by 4 bases, the J end by 4 bases, with 19 bases between. CDR1 GTSNPN and CDR2 SVGIG come from the germline V gene (reference sequence). CDR3 residues: CAWIKDRLVGYGYTF. The CDR3 DNA is TGTGCCTGGATAAAGGACAGATTGGTAGGCTATGGCTACACCTTC.

The rearrangement uses TRBV27 and TRBJ2-2; 7 bases fit TRBD1. The CDR3 sequence is 16 residues long. With 5 bases clipped from V and 3 bases from J, the junction kept 9 bases outside the gene matches. Germline CDR1 and CDR2: MNHEY and SMNVEV (reference sequence). The CDR3: CASSRYRGDYTGELFF. CDR3 bases: TGTGCCAGCAGTCGTTACAGGGGAGATTACACCGGGGAGCTGTTTTTT.

This rearrangement joins TRBV9 to TRBJ2-3; D perhaps matches TRBD2 (6 bases). The germline V gene encodes CDR1 SGDLS and CDR2 YYNGEE. This CDR3 has 15 residues. V was pared by 5 bases and J by 0 bases, with 13 bases between. The CDR3 region has the DNA TGTGCCAGCAGTAAGATGGAGGGTAGCACAGATACGCAGTATTTT. Its translation is CASSKMEGSTDTQYF.

The J gene is TRBJ1-3, the V gene TRBV5-4; 7 nucleotides align to TRBD1. Germline V CDR1 and CDR2: SGHNT, YYREEE (reference sequence). The CDR3 contains 15 residues. The V segment lost 3 bases and the J segment 1 base; nucleotides outside the gene matches: 4. CDR3 nucleotides: TGTGCCAGCAGCTCGCACAGGGGTTCTGGAAACACCATATATTTT. Protein product: CASSSHRGSGNTIYF.

The chain employs TRBV7-3 and TRBJ2-3; 7 bases align to TRBD1. Germline CDR1 reads SGHTA; CDR2 reads FQGTGA. This CDR3 comprises 14 residues. Germline trimming cut 5 bases from V and 3 bases from J; bases unmatched to any gene: 5. The CDR3 protein is CASSPTGITDTQYF. In DNA form, the CDR3 reads TGTGCCAGCAGCCCGACAGGGATAACAGATACGCAGTATTTT.

This chain joins TRBV2 and TRBJ2-1; the match to TRBD1 covers 12 bases. Germline values: CDR1 SNHLY, CDR2 FYNNEI. The CDR3 has 14 residues. V lost 9 bases and J lost 6; bases outside the gene matches: 6. The CDR3: CARGGQGASNEQFF. The CDR3 nucleotides read TGTGCCAGAGGGGGACAGGGGGCATCCAATGAGCAGTTCTTC.

The genes are TRBV18 and TRBJ2-7; D is perhaps TRBD1 (5 bases). The germline V gene has CDR1 KGHSH and CDR2 LQKENI. The V end was cut by 5 bases, the J end by 2 bases, with 7 bases between. The CDR3 contains 12 residues. The CDR3 is CASSIGAYEQYF. CDR3 nucleotides: TGTGCCAGCTCAATAGGGGCCTACGAGCAGTACTTC.

In its sample, this clone was seen once. The V call is TRBV9, the J call TRBJ1-2, with a weak D call TRBD1 (6 bases). Trimming pared 4 bases from V and 6 bases from J, leaving 10 bases between. Germline lookup yields CDR1 SGDLS and CDR2 YYNGEE. The CDR3 spans 12 residues. Here the CDR3 reads CASSLQGNGYTF. The CDR3 coding sequence is TGTGCCAGCAGCTTACAGGGAAATGGCTACACCTTC.

The chain joins TRBV11-3 to TRBJ2-7; D perhaps matches TRBD2 (5 bases). CDR3 size: 12 residues. The germline gives CDR1 SGHNT, CDR2 YENEEA. Trimming left V 1 base short and J 5 bases short, with 6 bases between. The CDR3 nucleotides are TGTGCCAGCAGCTTAGTCGGGGACGAGCAGTACTTC. It specifies CASSLVGDEQYF.

The chain is built from TRBV19 and TRBJ2-7; 10 nucleotides line up with TRBD2. Germline CDR1 and CDR2: LNHDA and SQIVND (reference sequence). This CDR3 comprises 16 residues. Trimming took 0 bases from V and 6 from J; bases not matched to a gene: 8. The CDR3 spells CASSIDKSGREGEQYF. DNA of the CDR3: TGTGCCAGTAGTATAGACAAGAGCGGGAGGGAGGGCGAGCAGTACTTC.

V usage is TRBV5-4 and J usage is TRBJ2-5; the D gene is possibly TRBD2 (6 bases). There are 15 residues in the CDR3. Germline V lookup: CDR1 SGHNT, CDR2 YYREEE (reference sequence). V was clipped by 4 bases and J by 2 bases, with 15 bases between them. In DNA form, the CDR3 reads TGTGCCAGCAGCGAACCTCTAGCGAAGCAAGAGACCCAGTACTTC. This codes for CASSEPLAKQETQYF. The entire variable domain, with the rest obtained from reference TRBV5-4 and TRBJ2-5, is as follows: ETGVTQSPTHLIKTRGQQVTLRCSSQSGHNTVSWYQQALGQGPQFIFQYYREEENGRGNFPPRFSGLQFPNYSSELNVNALELDDSALYLCASSEPLAKQETQYFGPGTRLLVL.

The chain couples TRBV7-9 to TRBJ2-6; no firm D call. Germline loops: CDR1 SEHNR, CDR2 FQNEAQ (reference sequence). This CDR3 has 17 amino acids. Trimming shortened V by 5 bases and J by 0 bases, and 14 bases separated the two germline ends. The CDR3 DNA follows: TGTGCCAGCAGCCCCCTTTCGAAGCACTCTGGGGCCAACGTCCTGACTTTC. Protein: CASSPLSKHSGANVLTF.

CDR3 coding DNA: TGTGCCAGCAGCTTTAAGGCTAGCGGGAGACCGAACACCGGGGAGCTGTTTTTT. Amino acid sequence: CASSFKASGRPNTGELFF. The V and J genes are TRBV7-2 and TRBJ2-2; 10 bases are a match to TRBD2. After removal of 3 bases from V and 0 bases from J, the junction contained 7 bases not matched to a gene. The CDR3 runs 18 residues. In germline, CDR1 is SGHTA, CDR2 FQGNSA.

The rearrangement joins TRBV18 to TRBJ1-4, with D perhaps TRBD1 (6 bases). The V end was cut by 3 bases, the J end by 6 bases, with 14 bases between. Germline V gene sequence: CDR1 KGHSH, CDR2 LQKENI. There are 15 residues in the CDR3. CDR3 in amino acids: CASSPPGTQYEKLFF. The CDR3 region has the DNA TGTGCCAGCTCACCTCCCGGGACACAGTATGAAAAACTGTTTTTT.

The chain couples TRBV6-5 to TRBJ2-1; weak D call: TRBD1 (6 bases). Trimming pared 2 bases from V and 0 bases from J, leaving 8 bases between. CDR3 length equals 15 residues. Germline V lookup: CDR1 MNHEY, CDR2 SVGAGI. Written as DNA, the CDR3 is TGTGCCAGCAGTTACACAGGGAGCTCCTACAATGAGCAGTTCTTC. Protein: CASSYTGSSYNEQFF.

The chain carries TRBV29-1 and TRBJ1-1; maybe TRBD1 (5 bases). Germline V gene lookup returns CDR1 SQVTM and CDR2 ANQGSEA. This CDR3 is built from 16 residues. Trimming removed 4 bases at V and 0 bases at J, with 18 bases between. CDR3 sequence reads: CSVGDFGGRVNTEAFF. CDR3 DNA sequence: TGCAGCGTTGGAGATTTCGGGGGTCGGGTGAACACTGAAGCTTTCTTT.